This T cell receptor (beta chain) comes out of a study of cytomegalovirus exposure and HLA in healthy donors. PCR primers comprised 60 Vbeta and 13 Jbeta primers. Profiling relied on immunoSEQ multiplex PCR, and the TCRdb table lists in-frame clones only, not all of them. The table records roughly 150,000 clones, more than 75% of them present only once. This clone was seen once. Antigen specificity is unknown. Regarding the study as a whole: TCR beta V- and J-gene trimming was later associated with a missense DCLRE1C variant. A later analysis associated 15,000 or so TCR beta sequences with HLA alleles at a 0.05 false discovery rate.

Sequences were obtained from PBMCs. The TCR comes from a male donor in good health and CMV-seronegative.

The CDR3 is CASSISRDNTEAFF. CDR3 nucleotides: TGTGCCAGTAGTATATCCAGGGATAACACTGAAGCTTTCTTT. The chain recombines TRBV19 with TRBJ1-1; D may be TRBD1 (5 bases). The CDR3 covers 14 residues. Germline CDR1 LNHDA, CDR2 SQIVND (reference sequence). Trimming stripped 2 bases from V and 2 bases from J, with 9 bases between.